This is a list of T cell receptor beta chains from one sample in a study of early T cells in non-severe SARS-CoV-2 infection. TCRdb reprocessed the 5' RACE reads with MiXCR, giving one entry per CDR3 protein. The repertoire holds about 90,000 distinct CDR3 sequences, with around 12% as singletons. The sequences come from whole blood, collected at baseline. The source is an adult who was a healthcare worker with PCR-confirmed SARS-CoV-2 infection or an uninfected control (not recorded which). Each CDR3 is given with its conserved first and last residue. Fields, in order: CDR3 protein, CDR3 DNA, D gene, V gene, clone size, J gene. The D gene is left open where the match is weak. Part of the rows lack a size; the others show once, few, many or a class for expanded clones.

CSARAGTGNTEAFF	TGCAGTGCTAGAGCAGGGACAGGGAACACTGAAGCTTTCTTT	TRBD1	TRBV20-1	-	TRBJ1-1
CASAQAGGLKNFYEQYF	TGTGCCAGCGCCCAGGCCGGCGGATTGAAAAATTTCTACGAGCAGTACTTC	-	TRBV7-2	many	TRBJ2-7
CSASGGRVGGYTF	TGCAGTGCTAGTGGGGGGCGTGTCGGAGGCTACACCTTC	-	TRBV20-1	few	TRBJ1-2
CATSLAGDGTDTQYF	TGTGCCACCAGCCTAGCGGGAGATGGCACAGATACGCAGTATTTT	TRBD2	TRBV24-1	few	TRBJ2-3
CASSVSYEQYF	TGTGCCAGCAGTGTATCCTACGAGCAGTACTTC	-	TRBV25-1	few	TRBJ2-7
CSARDRGLSYNEQFF	TGCAGTGCTAGAGATAGGGGACTTTCCTACAATGAGCAGTTCTTC	-	TRBV20-1	few	TRBJ2-1
CASSAGATFYEQYF	TGTGCCAGCTCCGCCGGGGCCACCTTCTACGAGCAGTACTTC	-	TRBV18	-	TRBJ2-7
CAISPDRGQDGELFF	TGTGCCATCAGTCCGGACAGGGGGCAGGACGGGGAGCTGTTTTTT	TRBD1	TRBV10-3	many	TRBJ2-2
CAWSAQDVSGNTIYF	TGTGCCTGGAGTGCCCAGGACGTCTCTGGAAACACCATATATTTT	-	TRBV30	many	TRBJ1-3
CASSSSSPREQYF	TGTGCCAGCAGTTCAAGCTCCCCGAGGGAGCAGTACTTC	-	TRBV6-2/TRBV6-3	few	TRBJ2-7
CASSQGDRRTGELFF	TGTGCCAGCAGCCAAGGAGACCGGAGGACCGGGGAGCTGTTTTTT	-	TRBV3-1	few	TRBJ2-2
CSARVPRGNNQPQHF	TGCAGTGCTAGAGTCCCCCGGGGCAACAATCAGCCCCAGCATTTT	-	TRBV20-1	few	TRBJ1-5
CAIGFSYEQYF	TGTGCCATAGGATTTTCCTACGAGCAGTACTTC	-	TRBV6-6	few	TRBJ2-7
CASSVGYTEAFF	TGTGCCAGCAGCGTAGGGTACACTGAAGCTTTCTTT	-	TRBV9	-	TRBJ1-1
CASSPQGQSSSPLHF	TGTGCCAGCAGCCCACAGGGACAGTCGAGTTCACCCCTCCACTTT	TRBD1	TRBV9	few	TRBJ1-6
CASSLWAGAGDTQYF	TGTGCCAGCAGCTTATGGGCAGGGGCGGGCGATACGCAGTATTTT	-	TRBV7-9	many	TRBJ2-3
CSARHSGRSQETQYF	TGCAGTGCTAGACACAGCGGGAGATCCCAAGAGACCCAGTACTTC	TRBD2	TRBV20-1	many	TRBJ2-5
CASSLAGTDYGYTF	TGCGCCAGCAGCTTGGCCGGGACGGACTATGGCTACACCTTC	-	TRBV5-1	-	TRBJ1-2
CASSEMGDRRQGTAKNIQYF	TGTGCCAGCAGTGAAATGGGGGACCGGAGACAGGGGACAGCCAAAAACATTCAGTACTTC	TRBD1	TRBV6-1	few	TRBJ2-4
CASSSPGTTTDTQYF	TGTGCCAGCAGCTCACCCGGGACTACTACAGATACGCAGTATTTT	TRBD2	TRBV7-3	-	TRBJ2-3
CASSRDSVTYEQYF	TGCGCCAGCAGCCGGGACAGCGTAACCTACGAGCAGTACTTC	TRBD1	TRBV5-1	many	TRBJ2-7
CASSPAGEQYF	TGTGCCAGCAGCCCGGCGGGCGAGCAGTACTTC	-	TRBV7-8	many	TRBJ2-7
CATSDPTSGSSYNEQFF	TGTGCCACCAGTGATCCGACCAGCGGGAGCTCCTACAATGAGCAGTTCTTC	TRBD2	TRBV24-1	few	TRBJ2-1
CASSIGLDLGGELFF	TGCGCCAGCAGCATCGGACTAGATCTGGGCGGGGAGCTGTTTTTT	TRBD2	TRBV5-1	-	TRBJ2-2
CASSLAGGPLMEQFF	TGTGCCAGCAGCCTAGCGGGGGGGCCCTTGATGGAGCAGTTCTTC	TRBD2	TRBV5-4	many	TRBJ2-1
CASTPRTATYEQYF	TGTGCCAGCACCCCAAGGACAGCTACCTACGAGCAGTACTTC	-	TRBV6-5	medium-sized	TRBJ2-7
CASSEFSYEQYF	TGTGCCAGCAGTGAGTTTTCCTACGAGCAGTACTTC	-	TRBV6-1	-	TRBJ2-7
CSPRSRTNNEQFF	TGCAGTCCACGCTCGCGGACGAACAATGAGCAGTTCTTC	-	TRBV20-1	many	TRBJ2-1
CASSSRQGSTEAFF	TGTGCCAGCAGCTCCCGACAGGGGTCAACTGAAGCTTTCTTT	TRBD1	TRBV7-6	few	TRBJ1-1
CASSVGGQYNSPLHF	TGTGCCAGCAGCGTCGGGGGACAGTATAATTCACCCCTCCACTTT	TRBD1	TRBV9	many	TRBJ1-6
CASSALATQPQHF	TGTGCCAGCAGCGCCTTGGCGACTCAGCCCCAGCATTTT	-	TRBV2	-	TRBJ1-5
CASSAGLAAYEQYF	TGTGCCAGTAGCGCCGGACTAGCGGCCTACGAGCAGTACTTC	TRBD2	TRBV19	-	TRBJ2-7